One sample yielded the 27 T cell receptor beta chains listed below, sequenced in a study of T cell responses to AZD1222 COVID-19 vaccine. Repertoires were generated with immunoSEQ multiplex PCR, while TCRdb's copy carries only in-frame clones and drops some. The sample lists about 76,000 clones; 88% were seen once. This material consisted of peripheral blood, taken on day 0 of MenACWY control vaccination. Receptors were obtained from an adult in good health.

This CDR3 is CASSQVTSGIHEQYF. The CDR3 nucleotides are TGCGCCAGCAGCCAAGTGACTAGCGGGATCCACGAGCAGTACTTC. J is TRBJ2-7 and V is TRBV4-3; 11 bases align to TRBD2. Germline CDR1 and CDR2: LGHNA and YSLEER. J was trimmed by 5 bases and V by 1 base; bases with no gene match: 4. The length of the CDR3 is 15 residues.

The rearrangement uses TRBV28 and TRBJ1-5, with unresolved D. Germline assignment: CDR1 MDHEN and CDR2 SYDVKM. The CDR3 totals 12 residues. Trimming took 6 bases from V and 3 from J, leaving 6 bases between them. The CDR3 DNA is TGTGCCAGCAGGGTGGTCAATCAGCCCCAGCATTTT. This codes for CASRVVNQPQHF.

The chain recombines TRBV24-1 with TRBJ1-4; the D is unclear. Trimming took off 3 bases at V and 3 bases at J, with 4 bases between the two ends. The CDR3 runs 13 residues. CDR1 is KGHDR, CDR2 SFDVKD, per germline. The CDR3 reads CATSDTPNEKLFF. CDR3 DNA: TGTGCCACCAGTGATACTCCTAATGAAAAACTGTTTTTT.

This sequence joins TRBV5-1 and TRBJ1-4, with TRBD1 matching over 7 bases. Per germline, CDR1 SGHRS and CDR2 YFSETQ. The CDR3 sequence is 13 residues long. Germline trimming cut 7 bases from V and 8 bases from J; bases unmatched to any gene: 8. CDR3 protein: CASQPGQNEKLFF. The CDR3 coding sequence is TGCGCCAGCCAACCGGGACAGAACGAAAAACTGTTTTTT.

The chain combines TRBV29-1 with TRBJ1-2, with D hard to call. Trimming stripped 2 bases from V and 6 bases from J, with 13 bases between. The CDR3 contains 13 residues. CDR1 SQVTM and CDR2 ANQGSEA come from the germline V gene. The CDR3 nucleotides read TGCAGCGTTGAAAGACCGGATTGGAATGGCTACACCTTC. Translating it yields CSVERPDWNGYTF.

The CDR3 nucleotides read TGTGCCAGCAGTTTCGGTGGAAGGGGACCAAGTTTCCAAGAGACCCAGTACTTC. Its translation: CASSFGGRGPSFQETQYF. V and J are TRBV28 and TRBJ2-5, with D possibly called TRBD1 or TRBD2 (5 bases each). Germline values: CDR1 MDHEN, CDR2 SYDVKM. V was shortened by 3 bases and J by 1 base, with 21 bases between the two germline ends. This CDR3 region has 18 residues.

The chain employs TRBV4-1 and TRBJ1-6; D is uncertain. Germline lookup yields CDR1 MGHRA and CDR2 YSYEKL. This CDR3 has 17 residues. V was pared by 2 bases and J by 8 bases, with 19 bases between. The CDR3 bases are TGCGCCAGCAGCCAAACACACCGCACCCAAAGGCATTCACCCCTCCACTTT. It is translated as CASSQTHRTQRHSPLHF.

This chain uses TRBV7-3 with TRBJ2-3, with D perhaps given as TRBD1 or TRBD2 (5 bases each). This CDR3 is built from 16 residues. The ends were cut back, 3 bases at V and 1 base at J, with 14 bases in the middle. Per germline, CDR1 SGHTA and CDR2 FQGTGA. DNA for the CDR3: TGTGCCAGCAGCTTGGGGATTCGAGGGGGCACAGATACGCAGTATTTT. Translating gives CASSLGIRGGTDTQYF.

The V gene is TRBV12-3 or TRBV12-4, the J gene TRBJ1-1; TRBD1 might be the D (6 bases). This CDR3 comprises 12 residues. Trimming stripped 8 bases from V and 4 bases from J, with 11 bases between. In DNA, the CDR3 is TGTGCCAGCCGGCGGGGGCCCACTGAAGCTTTCTTT. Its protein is CASRRGPTEAFF.

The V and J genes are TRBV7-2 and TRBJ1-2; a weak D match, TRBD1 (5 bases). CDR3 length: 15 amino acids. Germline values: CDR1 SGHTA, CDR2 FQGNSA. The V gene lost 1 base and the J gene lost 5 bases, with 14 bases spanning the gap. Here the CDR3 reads CASSLGGGGGYGYTF. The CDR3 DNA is TGTGCCAGCAGCTTAGGCGGGGGAGGTGGATATGGCTACACCTTC.

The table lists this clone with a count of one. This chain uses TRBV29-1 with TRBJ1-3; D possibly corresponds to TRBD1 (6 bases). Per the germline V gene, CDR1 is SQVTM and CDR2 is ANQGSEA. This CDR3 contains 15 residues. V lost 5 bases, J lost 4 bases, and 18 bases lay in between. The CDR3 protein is CSVQFWGPAGNTIYF. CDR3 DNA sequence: TGCAGCGTTCAATTTTGGGGGCCCGCGGGAAACACCATATATTTT.

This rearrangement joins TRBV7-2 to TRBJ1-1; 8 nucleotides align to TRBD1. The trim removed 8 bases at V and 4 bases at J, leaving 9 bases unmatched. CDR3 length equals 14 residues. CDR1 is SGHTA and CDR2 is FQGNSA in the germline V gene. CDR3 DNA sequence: TGTGCCAGCTCTCAGGGGGCGCGTTTCACTGAAGCTTTCTTT. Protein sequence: CASSQGARFTEAFF.

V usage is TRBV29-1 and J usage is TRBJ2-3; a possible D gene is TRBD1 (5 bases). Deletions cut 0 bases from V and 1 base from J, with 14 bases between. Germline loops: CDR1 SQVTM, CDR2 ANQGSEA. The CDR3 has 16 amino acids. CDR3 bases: TGCAGCGTTGAAGATCGGCAGGGCAAGCGCACAGATACGCAGTATTTT. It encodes CSVEDRQGKRTDTQYF.

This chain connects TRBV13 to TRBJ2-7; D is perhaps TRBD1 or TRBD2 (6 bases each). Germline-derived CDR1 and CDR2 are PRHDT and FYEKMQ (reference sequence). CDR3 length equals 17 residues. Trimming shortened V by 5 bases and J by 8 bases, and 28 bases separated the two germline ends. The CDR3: CASSQWGAGLLPGQQYF. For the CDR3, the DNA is TGTGCCAGCAGCCAGTGGGGGGCGGGACTCCTCCCCGGACAGCAGTACTTC. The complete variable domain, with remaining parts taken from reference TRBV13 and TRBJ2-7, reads AAGVIQSPRHLIKEKRETATLKCYPIPRHDTVYWYQQGPGQDPQFLISFYEKMQSDKGSIPDRFSAQQFSDYHSELNMSSLELGDSALYFCASSQWGAGLLPGQQYFGPGTRLTVT.

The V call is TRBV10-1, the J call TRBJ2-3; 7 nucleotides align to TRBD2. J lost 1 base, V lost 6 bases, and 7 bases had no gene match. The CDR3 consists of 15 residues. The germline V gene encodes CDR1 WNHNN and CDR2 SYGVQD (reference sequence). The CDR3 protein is CASSPRLAGTDTQYF. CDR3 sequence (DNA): TGCGCCAGCAGCCCCCGGCTAGCGGGCACAGATACGCAGTATTTT.

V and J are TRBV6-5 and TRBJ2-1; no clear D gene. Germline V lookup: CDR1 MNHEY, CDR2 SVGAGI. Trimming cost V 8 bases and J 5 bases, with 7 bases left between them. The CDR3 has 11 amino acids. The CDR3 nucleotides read TGTGCCAGCCACTTTAACAATGAGCAGTTCTTC. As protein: CASHFNNEQFF.

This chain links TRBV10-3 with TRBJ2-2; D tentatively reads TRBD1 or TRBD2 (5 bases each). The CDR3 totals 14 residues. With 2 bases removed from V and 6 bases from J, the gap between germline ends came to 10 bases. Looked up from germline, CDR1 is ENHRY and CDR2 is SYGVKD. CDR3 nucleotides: TGTGCCATCAGTGAGCTAGGGGACGCCGGGGAGCTGTTTTTT. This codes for CAISELGDAGELFF.

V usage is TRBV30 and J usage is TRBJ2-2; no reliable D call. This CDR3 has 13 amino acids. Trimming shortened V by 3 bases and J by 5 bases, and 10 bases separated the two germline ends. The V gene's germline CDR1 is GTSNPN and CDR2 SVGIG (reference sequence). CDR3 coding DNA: TGTGCCTGGAGACGGTGGGATACCGGGGAGCTGTTTTTT. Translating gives CAWRRWDTGELFF.

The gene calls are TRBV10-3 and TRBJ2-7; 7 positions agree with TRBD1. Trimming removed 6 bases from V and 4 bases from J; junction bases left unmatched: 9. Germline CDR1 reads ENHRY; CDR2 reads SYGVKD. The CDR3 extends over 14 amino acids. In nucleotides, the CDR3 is TGTGCCATCAGGGAACCCGGGACAGCTTACGAGCAGTACTTC. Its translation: CAIREPGTAYEQYF.

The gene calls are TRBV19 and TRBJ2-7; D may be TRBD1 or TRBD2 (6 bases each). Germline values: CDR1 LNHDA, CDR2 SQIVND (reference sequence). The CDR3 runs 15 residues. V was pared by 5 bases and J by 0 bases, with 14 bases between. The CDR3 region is CASSASGGSSYEQYF. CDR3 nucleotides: TGTGCCAGTAGTGCCTCCGGGGGCAGCTCCTACGAGCAGTACTTC.

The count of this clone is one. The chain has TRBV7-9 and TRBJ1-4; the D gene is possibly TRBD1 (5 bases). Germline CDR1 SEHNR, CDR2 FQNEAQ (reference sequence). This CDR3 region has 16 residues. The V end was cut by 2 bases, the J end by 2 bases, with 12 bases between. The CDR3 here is CASSLSGATTNEKLFF. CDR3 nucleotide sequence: TGTGCCAGCAGCTTAAGCGGGGCTACCACTAATGAAAAACTGTTTTTT.

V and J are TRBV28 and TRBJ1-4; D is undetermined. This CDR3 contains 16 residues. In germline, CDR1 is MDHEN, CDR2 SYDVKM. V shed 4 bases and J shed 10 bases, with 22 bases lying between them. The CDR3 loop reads CASSSELPDSRGKLFF. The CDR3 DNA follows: TGTGCCAGCAGTTCTGAACTACCGGACTCCCGGGGAAAACTGTTTTTT.

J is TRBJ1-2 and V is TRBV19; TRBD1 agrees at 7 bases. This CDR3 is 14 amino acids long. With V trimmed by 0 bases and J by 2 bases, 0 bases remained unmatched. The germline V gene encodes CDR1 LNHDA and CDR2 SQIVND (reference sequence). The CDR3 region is CASSIDRGNYGYTF. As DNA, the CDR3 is TGTGCCAGTAGTATAGACAGGGGGAACTATGGCTACACCTTC.

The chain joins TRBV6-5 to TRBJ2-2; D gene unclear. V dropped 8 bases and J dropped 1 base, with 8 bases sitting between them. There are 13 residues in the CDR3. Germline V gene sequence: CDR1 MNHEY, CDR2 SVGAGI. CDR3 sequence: CASADWNTGELFF. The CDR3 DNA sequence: TGTGCCAGCGCGGATTGGAACACCGGGGAGCTGTTTTTT.

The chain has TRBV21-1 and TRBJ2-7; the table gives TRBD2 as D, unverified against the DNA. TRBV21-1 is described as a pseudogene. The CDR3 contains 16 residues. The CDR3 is CASSSQGGSGGGEQYF. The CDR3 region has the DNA TGTGCCAGCAGCTCCCAGGGCGGTAGCGGGGGAGGCGAGCAGTACTTC.

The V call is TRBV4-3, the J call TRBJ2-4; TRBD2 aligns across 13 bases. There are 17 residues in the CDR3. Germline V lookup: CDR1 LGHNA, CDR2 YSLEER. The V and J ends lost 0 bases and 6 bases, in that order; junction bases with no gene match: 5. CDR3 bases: TGCGCCAGCAGCCAAGACCCCAGACTAGCGGGAGGAAACATTCAGTACTTC. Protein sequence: CASSQDPRLAGGNIQYF.

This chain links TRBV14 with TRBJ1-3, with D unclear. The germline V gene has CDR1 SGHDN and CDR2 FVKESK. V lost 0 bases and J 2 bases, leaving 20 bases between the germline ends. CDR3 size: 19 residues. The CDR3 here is CASSQELVFISGPGNTIYF. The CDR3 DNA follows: TGTGCCAGCAGCCAAGAACTGGTCTTCATCTCGGGCCCTGGAAACACCATATATTTT.